These 27 T cell receptor beta chains were all obtained from the same sample, sequenced in a study of blood T cell repertoires in COVID-19. Repertoires were generated with immunoSEQ multiplex PCR, while TCRdb's copy carries only in-frame clones and drops some. The repertoire holds roughly 270,000 clones, with about four fifths as singletons. What was sequenced was PBMCs or T cells enriched from blood (not recorded which). These receptors were obtained from a man in his forties who had been exposed to COVID-19.

This clone was seen more than once but under ten times. The chain employs TRBV6-5 and TRBJ2-7, with 7 bases identical to TRBD1. Germline V gives CDR1 MNHEY, CDR2 SVGAGI. V lost 0 bases and J lost 2; bases outside the gene matches: 4. The CDR3 runs to 15 residues. Here the CDR3 reads CASSYSYGTAYEQYF. CDR3 bases: TGTGCCAGCAGTTACTCGTACGGGACAGCCTACGAGCAGTACTTC.

The chain couples TRBV3-1 (or the pseudogene TRBV3-2) to TRBJ1-2; 7 nucleotides align to TRBD1. This CDR3 has 15 residues. With V trimmed by 4 bases and J by 2 bases, 7 bases remained unmatched. Germline CDR1 reads LGHDT; CDR2 reads YNNKEL (reference sequence). The CDR3 sequence: CASSPLDRVNYGYTF. The CDR3 coding sequence is TGTGCCAGCAGCCCGCTAGACAGGGTGAACTATGGCTACACCTTC.

J is TRBJ2-1 and V is TRBV7-8; weak D call: TRBD1 (5 bases). Germline lookup yields CDR1 SGHVS and CDR2 FQNEAQ. V lost 5 bases and J 7 bases, leaving 9 bases between the germline ends. CDR3 length equals 12 residues. The CDR3 nucleotides read TGTGCCAGCAGCCCTCAGGGTAATGAGCAGTTCTTC. Its protein is CASSPQGNEQFF.

V usage is TRBV30 and J usage is TRBJ2-7; D not resolved. The CDR3 is 12 residues long. Trimming took 4 bases from V and 0 from J, leaving 7 bases between them. Germline loops: CDR1 GTSNPN, CDR2 SVGIG (reference sequence). CDR3 in amino acids: CAWTSSSYEQYF. DNA for the CDR3: TGTGCCTGGACCTCGAGCTCCTACGAGCAGTACTTC.

This chain links TRBV12-3 or TRBV12-4 with TRBJ1-1; D not resolved. CDR3 length: 12 amino acids. The ends were cut back, 0 bases at V and 9 bases at J, with 8 bases in the middle. The chain's CDR3 is CASSLATFQAFF. CDR3 nucleotide sequence: TGTGCCAGCAGTTTAGCGACTTTTCAAGCTTTCTTT.

The V call is TRBV7-9, the J call TRBJ1-6; 8 bases align to TRBD1. In germline, CDR1 is SEHNR, CDR2 FQNEAQ (reference sequence). The J segment lost 9 bases and the V segment lost 5 bases, leaving 6 bases of the junction unmatched. The CDR3 is 14 residues long. CDR3 sequence: CASSARQGSSPLHF. For the CDR3, the DNA is TGTGCCAGCAGCGCCAGACAGGGGAGTTCACCCCTCCACTTT.

V usage is TRBV24-1 and J usage is TRBJ1-5; TRBD1 aligns across 8 bases. CDR1 is KGHDR, CDR2 SFDVKD, per germline. This CDR3 has 14 residues. J was trimmed by 7 bases and V by 5 bases; bases with no gene match: 6. The CDR3: CATSGQGAGQPQHF. The CDR3 region has the DNA TGTGCCACCAGTGGTCAGGGGGCAGGGCAGCCCCAGCATTTT.

This sequence joins TRBV19 and TRBJ1-5; unclear D gene. Trimming left V 3 bases short and J 3 bases short, with 12 bases between. The CDR3 has 15 amino acids. Germline CDR1 reads LNHDA; CDR2 reads SQIVND (reference sequence). The CDR3 DNA reads TGTGCCAGTAGTATGAGTCAGGTCGCCAATCAGCCCCAGCATTTT. As protein: CASSMSQVANQPQHF. The variable domain in full, completed from reference TRBV19 and TRBJ1-5, reads DGGITQSPKYLFRKEGQNVTLSCEQNLNHDAMYWYRQDPGQGLRLIYYSQIVNDFQKGDIAEGYSVSREKKESFPLTVTSAQKNPTAFYLCASSMSQVANQPQHFGDGTRLSIL.

CDR3 protein: CASSIGEVTDTQYF. The CDR3 region has the DNA TGTGCCAGTAGTATAGGAGAGGTCACAGATACGCAGTATTTT. J is TRBJ2-3 and V is TRBV19; no clear D gene. CDR1 is LNHDA, CDR2 SQIVND, per germline (reference sequence). The CDR3 runs 14 residues. Trimming took off 1 base at V and 2 bases at J, with 7 bases between the two ends. The full variable domain, its missing parts supplied by reference TRBV19 and TRBJ2-3, is DGGITQSPKYLFRKEGQNVTLSCEQNLNHDAMYWYRQDPGQGLRLIYYSQIVNDFQKGDIAEGYSVSREKKESFPLTVTSAQKNPTAFYLCASSIGEVTDTQYFGPGTRLTVL.

This chain uses TRBV12-2 with TRBJ2-5; the table calls TRBD2, which could not be checked here. TRBV12-2 has pseudogene status. The length of the CDR3 is 20 residues. In nucleotides, the CDR3 is TGTGCAAGTCGCTTAGCCCTAACGACGGGACTAGCGGAGATACAAGAGACCCAGTACTTC. Translated: CASRLALTTGLAEIQETQYF.

V and J are TRBV6-5 and TRBJ1-6; TRBD1 might be the D (6 bases). Germline-derived CDR1 and CDR2 are MNHEY and SVGAGI. The V and J ends lost 10 bases and 5 bases respectively, with 18 bases between them. This CDR3 comprises 15 residues. This CDR3 reads CAIPQGIGNNSPLHF. For the CDR3, the DNA is TGTGCCATACCTCAGGGGATCGGGAATAATTCACCCCTCCACTTT.

The chain joins TRBV9 to TRBJ1-5; D perhaps matches TRBD1 (6 bases). The CDR3 runs to 13 residues. Trimming pared 4 bases from V and 4 bases from J, leaving 9 bases between. Germline V gene data show CDR1 as SGDLS and CDR2 as YYNGEE. The CDR3, as DNA: TGTGCCAGCAGCACAACAGGGAATCAGCCCCAGCATTTT. This gives the protein CASSTTGNQPQHF.

The chain uses TRBV21-1 and TRBJ2-3; TRBD2, the table's D call, lacks a check against the DNA. TRBV21-1 constitutes a pseudogene. The CDR3 has 20 residues. CDR3 sequence (DNA): TGTGCCAGCAGCCTAACCGGGAGCTCCCTCGGGCGTCTTAGCACAGATACGCAGTATTTT. Amino acids: CASSLTGSSLGRLSTDTQYF.

The chain carries TRBV27 and TRBJ2-5; TRBD2 matches 9 bases. V trimming: 5 bases; J trimming: 5 bases; junction bases outside the gene matches: 9. The CDR3 sequence is 15 residues long. Germline V lookup: CDR1 MNHEY, CDR2 SMNVEV (reference sequence). CDR3 in DNA: TGTGCCAGCAGTCGAAATAGCGGGAGCGGGGAGACCCAGTACTTC. Protein product: CASSRNSGSGETQYF.

The V gene is TRBV27, the J gene TRBJ2-7; 9 bases line up with TRBD1. The CDR3 is made up of 15 amino acids. Germline V gene lookup returns CDR1 MNHEY and CDR2 SMNVEV (reference sequence). The J segment lost 4 bases and the V segment lost 3 bases, leaving 7 bases of the junction unmatched. The CDR3 loop reads CASSLGSGTGYEQYF. Here the CDR3 DNA reads TGTGCCAGCAGTTTGGGGTCAGGGACAGGGTACGAGCAGTACTTC.

The rearrangement joins TRBV7-3 to TRBJ2-1; 7 bases line up with TRBD2. Per germline, CDR1 SGHTA and CDR2 FQGTGA. V shed 2 bases and J 9 bases; nucleotides not matched to a gene: 10. There are 15 residues in the CDR3. The CDR3 sequence: CASSLSGLGVGEQFF. The CDR3 region has the DNA TGTGCCAGCAGCTTATCCGGACTAGGGGTGGGTGAGCAGTTCTTC.

This chain links TRBV6-4 with TRBJ2-1, with 10 bases lining up with TRBD2. After removal of 1 base from V and 4 bases from J, the junction contained 10 bases not matched to a gene. CDR3 length: 18 residues. The V gene's germline CDR1 is MRHNA and CDR2 SNTAGT. The CDR3 nucleotides read TGTGCCAGCAGTGACTTGGGTAGCGGGAGGCCACCTTACAATGAGCAGTTCTTC. Amino acids: CASSDLGSGRPPYNEQFF.

This chain links TRBV11-3 with TRBJ2-7; D gene uncertain. CDR1 SGHNT and CDR2 YENEEA come from the germline V gene. The CDR3 spans 13 residues. V gave up 1 base and J gave up 2 bases, with 6 bases separating them. The CDR3 region is CASSLAAAYEQYF. The CDR3 DNA reads TGTGCCAGCAGCTTAGCCGCGGCCTACGAGCAGTACTTC.

J is TRBJ1-4 and V is TRBV7-6; no firm D call. The V end lost 2 bases, the J end lost 7 bases, and 14 bases lay between the germline ends. This CDR3 spans 15 amino acids. The V gene's germline CDR1 is SGHVS and CDR2 FNYEAQ. The CDR3 nucleotides are TGTGCCAGCAGCTTATCTGCCGGCGGAGGTGAAAAACTGTTTTTT. Protein sequence: CASSLSAGGGEKLFF.

The chain joins TRBV16 to TRBJ1-2; D is perhaps TRBD1 (5 bases). The V gene's germline CDR1 is KGHSY and CDR2 FQNENV. The CDR3 consists of 13 residues. Between the trimmed V and J ends, which lost 4 bases and 4 bases, there was a span of 10 bases. The CDR3: CASSLQGGYGYTF. The CDR3 DNA sequence: TGTGCCAGCAGCCTCCAGGGAGGCTATGGCTACACCTTC.

This clone was observed a single time. Germline and junction disagree at one end, which may indicate a read error. This chain links TRBV3-1 (or the pseudogene TRBV3-2) with TRBJ1-1, with D maybe TRBD1 (5 bases). Germline CDR1 and CDR2: LGHDT and YNNKEL (reference sequence). This CDR3 has 11 residues. CDR3 amino acids: CASSNAGFQIF. The CDR3 nucleotides are TGTGCCAGCAGCAATGCAGGGTTTCAGATCTTT.

The chain employs TRBV7-9 and TRBJ2-1; TRBD2 is a possible D gene (7 bases). Germline assignment: CDR1 SEHNR and CDR2 FQNEAQ (reference sequence). The CDR3 length is 16 residues. The germline V and J ends were trimmed by 5 bases and 9 bases, with 23 bases remaining between them. CDR3 sequence: CASSLPSGRGGVEQFF. The DNA of the CDR3 is TGTGCCAGCAGCCTCCCCTCCGGGAGAGGGGGGGTTGAGCAGTTCTTC.

The V and J genes are TRBV5-8 and TRBJ1-1; D unresolved. The ends were cut back, 1 base at V and 5 bases at J, with 15 bases in the middle. Germline CDR1 and CDR2: SGHTS and YDEGEE. The CDR3 extends over 15 amino acids. CDR3 in amino acids: CASSLISAGGTEAFF. CDR3 in DNA: TGTGCCAGCAGCTTGATTTCAGCAGGCGGGACTGAAGCTTTCTTT.

The table lists this clone with a few counts. V usage is TRBV28 and J usage is TRBJ1-1; D is ambiguous. Trimming shortened V by 5 bases and J by 7 bases, and 11 bases separated the two germline ends. The CDR3 loop spans 12 amino acids. The germline V gene encodes CDR1 MDHEN and CDR2 SYDVKM. The CDR3 sequence: CASSQWTFEAFF. The DNA for the CDR3 is TGTGCCAGCAGTCAATGGACTTTTGAAGCTTTCTTT.

The chain is built from TRBV5-1 and TRBJ1-4; no reliable D call. The germline CDR1 and CDR2 sequences are SGHRS and YFSETQ. The CDR3 has 16 amino acids. The V end was cut by 3 bases, the J end by 0 bases, with 12 bases between. The CDR3 sequence: CASSWGSDSTNEKLFF. The CDR3, as DNA: TGCGCCAGCAGCTGGGGTTCGGACTCAACTAATGAAAAACTGTTTTTT.

The genes are TRBV19 and TRBJ2-5, with D possibly matching TRBD2 (6 bases). The ends were cut back, 3 bases at V and 5 bases at J, with 10 bases in the middle. CDR3 length: 13 amino acids. CDR1 LNHDA and CDR2 SQIVND come from the germline V gene (reference sequence). This CDR3 reads CASSIGGGETQYF. The CDR3 DNA is TGTGCCAGTAGTATTGGAGGAGGGGAGACCCAGTACTTC.

The rearrangement joins TRBV10-3 to TRBJ1-2; 7 bases line up with TRBD1. V lost 2 bases, J lost 8 bases, and 11 bases stayed unmatched. This CDR3 contains 15 residues. Germline CDR1 is ENHRY and CDR2 is SYGVKD. CDR3 sequence (DNA): TGTGCCATCAGTGAGCAAAGGGGGACAGCATTCGGCTACACCTTC. This translates into CAISEQRGTAFGYTF.